These 9 T cell receptor beta chains originate from one sample sequenced in a study of T cell repertoires in cytomegalovirus infection. TCRdb recomputed calls from the reads with MiXCR, one row per CDR3 protein. The sample holds about 600,000 distinct CDR3 sequences; more than 20% are singletons and the top ten take less than 10%. The sequenced material came from CD8+ T cells from PBMCs. The receptors here all came from a human donor in good health (CMV status not recorded). Some clones in this sample may be carry-over from other donors' samples.

The chain joins TRBV10-1 to TRBJ1-1, with D tentatively TRBD1 (6 bases). V dropped 6 bases and J dropped 10 bases, with 27 bases sitting between them. Germline CDR1 is WNHNN and CDR2 is SYGVQD (reference sequence). This CDR3 spans 16 amino acids. CDR3 region: CASRPGAGDLLESAFF. The CDR3, as DNA: TGCGCCAGCAGGCCAGGGGCAGGCGACCTATTGGAGTCAGCTTTCTTT.

The sample holds a few counts of this clonotype. The chain joins TRBV19 to TRBJ1-1; no reliable D call. Trimming took off 7 bases at V and 4 bases at J, with 10 bases between the two ends. The CDR3 loop spans 12 amino acids. The germline gives CDR1 LNHDA, CDR2 SQIVND (reference sequence). The CDR3 coding sequence is TGTGCCAGTATGTCCAGGATCACTGAAGCTTTCTTT. It encodes CASMSRITEAFF.

The V and J genes are TRBV4-1 and TRBJ2-1; TRBD2 agrees at 8 bases. After removal of 0 bases from V and 4 bases from J, the junction contained 5 bases not matched to a gene. This CDR3 comprises 16 residues. The germline gives CDR1 MGHRA, CDR2 YSYEKL. CDR3 amino acids: CASSQEPGTRYNEQFF. CDR3 DNA: TGCGCCAGCAGCCAAGAACCCGGGACTAGATACAATGAGCAGTTCTTC.

This sequence joins TRBV20-1 and TRBJ2-5; D is undetermined. The V gene lost 5 bases and the J gene lost 5 bases, with 12 bases spanning the gap. Germline V CDR1 and CDR2: DFQATT, SNEGSKA (reference sequence). The CDR3 is made up of 12 amino acids. CDR3 region: CSALGPFETQYF. In nucleotides, the CDR3 is TGCAGTGCTCTAGGGCCCTTTGAGACCCAGTACTTC.

The chain couples TRBV9 to TRBJ1-1; D perhaps matches TRBD1 (6 bases). V gave up 2 bases and J gave up 1 base, with 15 bases separating them. The CDR3 totals 16 residues. In germline, CDR1 is SGDLS, CDR2 YYNGEE. CDR3 nucleotides: TGTGCCAGCAGCGTCCAGGGGCTGGCGGGGAACACTGAAGCTTTCTTT. Translating it yields CASSVQGLAGNTEAFF.

Only one count was recorded for this clonotype. One junction end disagrees with the germline gene, perhaps due to a read error. V is TRBV6-5 and J is TRBJ1-5, with D possibly being TRBD1 (5 bases). Germline loops: CDR1 MNHEY, CDR2 SVGAGI. The CDR3 is made up of 15 amino acids. CDR3: CTSSYDQGANQPQHF. CDR3 coding DNA: TGTACCAGCAGTTACGATCAAGGGGCCAATCAGCCCCAGCATTTT.

The rearrangement joins TRBV12-3 or TRBV12-4 to TRBJ2-1; D might be TRBD2 (5 bases). The CDR3 runs 13 residues. Trimming pared 7 bases from V and 7 bases from J, leaving 14 bases between. Here the CDR3 DNA reads TGTGCCAGCACCATAGGAGGTTCGAATGAGCAGTTCTTC. This translates into CASTIGGSNEQFF.

This clonotype was seen many times. The chain has TRBV6-1 and TRBJ2-7; the match to TRBD2 covers 9 bases. This CDR3 is built from 14 residues. CDR1 is MNHNS and CDR2 is SASEGT in the germline V gene. Unmatched junction bases numbered 3, after V lost 5 bases and J lost 1 base. The CDR3 sequence: CASSLTSGSYEQYV. The CDR3 DNA reads TGTGCCAGCAGTTTGACTAGCGGATCCTACGAGCAGTACGTC.

The chain has TRBV19 and TRBJ2-1, with 10 bases that match TRBD1. Germline values: CDR1 LNHDA, CDR2 SQIVND (reference sequence). J gave up 9 bases and V 3 bases, and 2 bases lay outside the gene matches. The CDR3 sequence is 13 residues long. In DNA form, the CDR3 reads TGTGCCAGTAGTATGGGACAGGGGTTTGAGCAGTTCTTC. This gives the protein CASSMGQGFEQFF.